Presented here are 30 T cell receptor beta chains from one specimen sequenced in a study of T cells after posttransplantation cyclophosphamide. Generated by immunoSEQ multiplex PCR, the TCRdb table keeps only in-frame clones and is missing some. The profile covers 25,000 to 35,000 clones, none occurring a single time. Material: PBMCs. These receptor sequences come from a woman younger than 45 in good health and a related stem cell transplant donor.

The rearrangement links TRBV10-1 to TRBJ2-3; TRBD2 matches at 10 bases. V was clipped by 3 bases and J by 5 bases; unmatched bases: 2. The CDR3 runs 14 residues. Germline loops: CDR1 WNHNN, CDR2 SYGVQD (reference sequence). The CDR3 loop is CASSEAGGKDTQYF. Written as DNA, the CDR3 is TGCGCCAGCAGTGAAGCGGGGGGGAAAGATACGCAGTATTTT.

At least ten counts were recorded for this clone. V usage is TRBV5-4 and J usage is TRBJ2-3, with 7 bases that match TRBD2. Unmatched junction bases numbered 5, after V lost 4 bases and J lost 0 bases. The CDR3 contains 15 residues. From germline, CDR1 is SGHNT and CDR2 YYREEE (reference sequence). DNA of the CDR3: TGTGCCAGCAGCCCGACTAGCTTTAGCACAGATACGCAGTATTTT. This gives the protein CASSPTSFSTDTQYF.

This clone has at least ten counts. The CDR3 reads CASSSDSLNSPLHF. The CDR3 nucleotides read TGTGCCAGCAGCTCGGACAGTCTTAATTCACCCCTCCACTTT. The chain joins TRBV7-6 to TRBJ1-6; D is possibly TRBD1 (6 bases). Trimming shortened V by 4 bases and J by 6 bases, and 10 bases separated the two germline ends. Germline lookup yields CDR1 SGHVS and CDR2 FNYEAQ. The CDR3 spans 14 residues.

This clone was observed many times. The V call is TRBV7-2, the J call TRBJ2-5; 8 bases are a match to TRBD2. The germline V gene encodes CDR1 SGHTA and CDR2 FQGNSA. Trimming removed 11 bases from V and 10 bases from J; junction bases left unmatched: 15. The CDR3 runs to 13 residues. The CDR3 DNA sequence: TGTGCCGGCCACGGAGCGGGGGAACCAGGCCAGTACTTC. It encodes CAGHGAGEPGQYF.

The chain combines TRBV6-6 with TRBJ1-5, with D possibly being TRBD1 (6 bases). Trimming took 2 bases from V and 0 from J, leaving 11 bases between them. Germline CDR1 reads MNHNY; CDR2 reads SVGAGI (reference sequence). The CDR3 extends over 16 amino acids. As DNA, the CDR3 is TGTGCCAGCAGTTACCTGACAGGTTATAGCAATCAGCCCCAGCATTTT. This encodes CASSYLTGYSNQPQHF.

This clone was seen repeatedly, ten times or more. The chain links TRBV5-1 to TRBJ2-7, with a tentative D call TRBD2 (6 bases). V was cut by 6 bases and J by 0 bases, with 13 bases left in between. Germline CDR1 is SGHRS and CDR2 is YFSETQ. The CDR3 contains 14 residues. The CDR3 loop reads CASTRRRDSYEQYF. CDR3 DNA sequence: TGCGCCAGCACCCGGAGGCGGGACTCCTACGAGCAGTACTTC.

Ten or more counts support this clone. V gene TRBV24-1 combines with J gene TRBJ2-1, with D maybe TRBD1 (5 bases). The CDR3 totals 15 residues. Per germline, CDR1 KGHDR and CDR2 SFDVKD. The V gene lost 3 bases and the J gene lost 2 bases, with 10 bases spanning the gap. CDR3 amino acids: CATSDTSRAYNEQFF. CDR3 nucleotide sequence: TGTGCCACCAGTGATACCAGCAGGGCCTACAATGAGCAGTTCTTC.

This clone occurred a few times. The chain employs TRBV29-1 and TRBJ1-3; D gene uncertain. Germline CDR1 and CDR2: SQVTM and ANQGSEA. With 1 base removed from V and 0 bases from J, the gap between germline ends came to 7 bases. The CDR3 length is 14 residues. CDR3 in amino acids: CSVEGVLSGNTIYF. The CDR3 DNA follows: TGCAGCGTTGAAGGCGTCCTCTCTGGAAACACCATATATTTT.

This clone has a count of ten or more. The gene calls are TRBV2 and TRBJ2-7, with D possibly matching TRBD1 (5 bases). Trimming cost V 6 bases and J 5 bases, with 11 bases left between them. Germline V lookup: CDR1 SNHLY, CDR2 FYNNEI. The length of the CDR3 is 12 residues. The CDR3 DNA sequence: TGTGCCAGCAGGACGCAGGGTCACGAGCAGTACTTC. As protein: CASRTQGHEQYF.

This clone was detected ten times or more. This sequence joins TRBV4-3 and TRBJ1-6, with D unresolved. In germline, CDR1 is LGHNA, CDR2 YSLEER. This CDR3 region has 14 residues. V gave up 1 base and J gave up 10 bases, with 11 bases separating them. CDR3 nucleotide sequence: TGCGCCAGCAGCCAAGGCCCCCTGGGCTCACCCCTCCACTTT. This translates into CASSQGPLGSPLHF.

The sample holds many counts of this clone. The chain recombines TRBV6-6 with TRBJ2-2; 12 nucleotides align to TRBD1. The CDR3 covers 15 residues. V was pared by 6 bases and J by 4 bases, with 3 bases of the junction left unmatched. Germline V gene data show CDR1 as MNHNY and CDR2 as SVGAGI (reference sequence). The CDR3 loop is CASSQGQGATGELFF. The CDR3, as DNA: TGTGCCAGCAGCCAGGGACAGGGGGCCACCGGGGAGCTGTTTTTT.

V gene TRBV11-2 combines with J gene TRBJ2-7; TRBD2 aligns across 8 bases. CDR1 and CDR2 from the germline V gene are SGHAT and FQNNGV. This CDR3 spans 16 amino acids. Trimming took 1 base from V and 2 from J; bases not matched to a gene: 7. The CDR3 region has the DNA TGTGCCAGCAGCTTAGTTCAGCGGGGGCCCACCTACGAGCAGTACTTC. Protein sequence: CASSLVQRGPTYEQYF.

This clone was seen repeatedly, ten times or more. This sequence joins TRBV7-2 and TRBJ2-7; perhaps TRBD2 as D (5 bases). From germline, CDR1 is SGHTA and CDR2 FQGNSA. The CDR3 has 16 residues. The germline V and J ends were trimmed by 1 base and 3 bases, with 16 bases remaining between them. CDR3 bases: TGTGCCAGCAGCTTAGTTGGGCGCGGGCCGGGCTACGAGCAGTACTTC. This codes for CASSLVGRGPGYEQYF.

This clone came up many times. V and J are TRBV5-6 and TRBJ2-7; 9 nucleotides match TRBD1. Germline V CDR1 and CDR2: SGHDT, YYEEEE. After removal of 2 bases from V and 6 bases from J, the junction contained 6 bases not matched to a gene. The CDR3 loop spans 14 amino acids. The CDR3 DNA sequence: TGTGCCAGCAGCTTAGGACAGGGGACATCCGAGCAGTACTTC. Translating it yields CASSLGQGTSEQYF.

This rearrangement joins TRBV11-2 to TRBJ1-6; D is undetermined. The CDR3 contains 18 residues. V gave up 0 bases and J gave up 3 bases, with 15 bases separating them. Germline values: CDR1 SGHAT, CDR2 FQNNGV. The CDR3 nucleotides read TGTGCCAGCAGCTTAGACAGCGATTACCCATACTATAATTCACCCCTCCACTTT. Its translation: CASSLDSDYPYYNSPLHF.

This clone was picked up many times. The chain uses TRBV5-1 and TRBJ1-4, with TRBD1 matching over 8 bases. Germline loops: CDR1 SGHRS, CDR2 YFSETQ. CDR3 length equals 15 residues. Germline trimming cut 0 bases from V and 12 bases from J; bases unmatched to any gene: 10. CDR3 nucleotide sequence: TGCGCCAGCAGCTTGGGGGACAGGACCCATCAGGAACTGTTTTTT. It encodes CASSLGDRTHQELFF.

At least ten counts were recorded for this clone. The gene calls are TRBV4-2 and TRBJ2-2; 7 bases align to TRBD1. Losses at the gene ends were 1 base for V and 3 bases for J; bases not matched to a gene: 2. Germline V lookup: CDR1 LGHNA, CDR2 YNFKEQ. This CDR3 contains 15 residues. The CDR3 spells CASSQGQGDTGELFF. The CDR3 DNA reads as TGTGCCAGCAGCCAAGGACAGGGTGACACCGGGGAGCTGTTTTTT.

This clone has at least ten counts. This sequence joins TRBV19 and TRBJ2-4, with 9 nucleotides matching TRBD1. The length of the CDR3 is 15 residues. Losses at the gene ends were 4 bases for V and 8 bases for J; bases not matched to a gene: 9. Germline V gene sequence: CDR1 LNHDA, CDR2 SQIVND (reference sequence). Here the CDR3 DNA reads TGTGCCAGTAGTACCGGGACAGGGACGGGGGACATTCAGTACTTC. Translated: CASSTGTGTGDIQYF. The full variable domain, completed using reference TRBV19 and TRBJ2-4, is DGGITQSPKYLFRKEGQNVTLSCEQNLNHDAMYWYRQDPGQGLRLIYYSQIVNDFQKGDIAEGYSVSREKKESFPLTVTSAQKNPTAFYLCASSTGTGTGDIQYFGAGTRLSVL.

This clone showed up many times. The chain combines TRBV19 with TRBJ1-2; 8 bases map to TRBD1. Germline CDR1 is LNHDA and CDR2 is SQIVND (reference sequence). This CDR3 contains 13 residues. The J segment lost 4 bases and the V segment lost 5 bases, leaving 3 bases of the junction unmatched. For the CDR3, the DNA is TGTGCCAGTAGTCCCGACAGGGGCTATGGCTACACCTTC. It codes for CASSPDRGYGYTF.

In this sample, this clone turned up many times. The rearrangement links TRBV4-1 to TRBJ1-6; no firm D call. The germline V and J ends were trimmed by 3 bases and 7 bases, with 19 bases remaining between them. Germline CDR1 and CDR2: MGHRA and YSYEKL. The CDR3 length is 17 residues. The CDR3 nucleotides read TGCGCCAGCAGCCAGTCTTTTGTTGGCCGATTAAATTCACCCCTCCACTTT. Encoded protein: CASSQSFVGRLNSPLHF.

This rearrangement joins TRBV6-1 to TRBJ2-3, with D tentatively TRBD1 (7 bases). Germline-derived CDR1 and CDR2 are MNHNS and SASEGT. The V and J ends lost 6 bases and 5 bases respectively, with 18 bases between them. The CDR3 runs 15 residues. This chain's CDR3 is CASRTEGARGDTQYF. For the CDR3, the DNA is TGTGCCAGCAGGACCGAGGGGGCGCGGGGAGATACGCAGTATTTT.

This clone was counted ten times or more. The V call is TRBV19, the J call TRBJ2-3; 7 bases line up with TRBD2. V was clipped by 7 bases and J by 1 base; unmatched bases: 5. Per the germline V gene, CDR1 is LNHDA and CDR2 is SQIVND (reference sequence). CDR3 length equals 14 residues. CDR3 loop: CASTLAGRTDTQYF. CDR3 coding DNA: TGTGCCAGTACCTTAGCGGGCCGCACAGATACGCAGTATTTT.

This clone was detected ten times or more. This chain connects TRBV6-1 to TRBJ1-5; TRBD1 matches 7 bases. The CDR3 is 15 amino acids. Trimming removed 6 bases from V and 0 bases from J; junction bases left unmatched: 5. The germline CDR1 and CDR2 sequences are MNHNS and SASEGT. The CDR3 coding sequence is TGTGCCAGCAGCAGGGGACAGAATAGCAATCAGCCCCAGCATTTT. It codes for CASSRGQNSNQPQHF.

The sample holds many counts of this clone. The chain is built from TRBV24-1 and TRBJ2-3; 7 positions agree with TRBD1. CDR1 is KGHDR, CDR2 SFDVKD, per germline. This CDR3 is built from 13 residues. J was trimmed by 4 bases and V by 3 bases; bases with no gene match: 0. CDR3 sequence: CATSDQGADTQYF. As DNA, the CDR3 is TGTGCCACCAGTGATCAGGGGGCAGATACGCAGTATTTT.

The chain employs TRBV7-2 and TRBJ1-2; a possible D gene is TRBD1 (5 bases). The CDR3 sequence is 15 residues long. The V end lost 1 base, the J end lost 0 bases, and 9 bases lay between the germline ends. Germline V lookup: CDR1 SGHTA, CDR2 FQGNSA. The CDR3 loop reads CASSLEDNPNYGYTF. The CDR3 region has the DNA TGTGCCAGCAGCTTAGAGGACAACCCTAACTATGGCTACACCTTC.

This clone was found many times. The chain links TRBV5-1 to TRBJ2-7, with 7 positions matching TRBD1. Trimming cost V 2 bases and J 5 bases; bases outside gene matches: 10. Germline V CDR1 and CDR2: SGHRS, YFSETQ. The CDR3 is made up of 15 amino acids. The CDR3 protein is CASSLQGMVSHEQYF. The CDR3 DNA sequence: TGCGCCAGCAGCTTACAGGGGATGGTCAGCCACGAGCAGTACTTC.

This clone was recorded a few times. The V gene is TRBV5-1, the J gene TRBJ2-3; D possibly corresponds to TRBD2 (6 bases). The CDR3 extends over 16 amino acids. V was clipped by 0 bases and J by 0 bases, with 11 bases between them. Per germline, CDR1 SGHRS and CDR2 YFSETQ. The CDR3 protein is CASSLGGTPSTDTQYF. CDR3 bases: TGCGCCAGCAGCTTGGGTGGGACTCCTAGCACAGATACGCAGTATTTT.

In this sample, this clone turned up many times. The rearrangement links TRBV7-9 to TRBJ1-1, with 7 bases identical to TRBD1. In germline, CDR1 is SEHNR, CDR2 FQNEAQ (reference sequence). The ends lost 6 bases at V and 1 base at J; junction bases unmatched: 5. The CDR3 sequence is 14 residues long. The CDR3 DNA reads as TGTGCCAGCAGATCCGGGACAGCGAACACTGAAGCTTTCTTT. Protein: CASRSGTANTEAFF. The entire variable domain, with the rest obtained from reference TRBV7-9 and TRBJ1-1, is as follows: DTGVSQNPRHKITKRGQNVTFRCDPISEHNRLYWYRQTLGQGPEFLTYFQNEAQLEKSRLLSDRFSAERPKGSFSTLEIQRTEQGDSAMYLCASRSGTANTEAFFGQGTRLTVV.

This clone was recorded a few times. The V call is TRBV12-5, the J call TRBJ2-5, with 7 bases lining up with TRBD1. The CDR3 extends over 14 amino acids. J was trimmed by 2 bases and V by 5 bases; bases with no gene match: 5. From germline, CDR1 is LGHNT and CDR2 FRNRAP. The DNA of the CDR3 is TGTGCTAGTGGTATTTCACAGGGGCAAGAGACCCAGTACTTC. Translated, it gives CASGISQGQETQYF.

This clone is labeled medium-sized. The chain employs TRBV10-3 and TRBJ1-1; D possibly corresponds to TRBD1 (6 bases). The V gene's germline CDR1 is ENHRY and CDR2 SYGVKD. V was pared by 6 bases and J by 5 bases, with 16 bases between. CDR3 length: 14 amino acids. CDR3 sequence (DNA): TGTGCCATCAGCACCACAGGGCCGAGTACTGAAGCTTTCTTT. This codes for CAISTTGPSTEAFF.